Below are 2 T cell receptor beta chains sequenced from a single sample in a study of blood T cell repertoires in COVID-19. Produced via immunoSEQ multiplex PCR; TCRdb's table is partial and in-frame only. Here the sample spans around 140,000 clones, about 87% being singletons. The material sequenced was peripheral blood. The receptors shown here come from a man in his forties or fifties with active COVID-19.

The V and J genes are TRBV7-8 and TRBJ2-5; 8 nucleotides agree with TRBD1. The germline V gene encodes CDR1 SGHVS and CDR2 FQNEAQ. V lost 3 bases, J lost 3 bases, and 18 bases stayed unmatched. This CDR3 spans 19 amino acids. DNA of the CDR3: TGTGCCAGCAGCTTCTACCTATCTAACCTGAGGGACAGGAAAGAGACCCAGTACTTC. Translating it yields CASSFYLSNLRDRKETQYF.

The rearrangement uses TRBV6-5 and TRBJ1-6; 7 bases align to TRBD1. J was trimmed by 7 bases and V by 8 bases; bases with no gene match: 8. This CDR3 spans 14 amino acids. Germline assignment: CDR1 MNHEY and CDR2 SVGAGI. This CDR3 is CASLGTAANSPLHF. The DNA for the CDR3 is TGTGCCAGCCTCGGGACAGCCGCCAATTCACCCCTCCACTTT.